These 17 T cell receptor beta chains originate from one sample sequenced in a study of blood T cell repertoires in COVID-19. Sequencing was performed with immunoSEQ multiplex PCR; in TCRdb, only in-frame clones are kept and a portion is missing. The table lists some 150,000 clones, 80% to 90% of them singletons. Sequenced input: peripheral blood. Receptor source: a woman aged 45-59 years with acute or convalescent COVID-19.

The genes are TRBV6-6 and TRBJ1-2, with TRBD1 as a possible D gene (5 bases). This CDR3 is 12 amino acids long. The V end was cut by 9 bases, the J end by 8 bases, with 16 bases between. Germline V gives CDR1 MNHNY, CDR2 SVGAGI (reference sequence). For the CDR3, the DNA is TGTGCCAGTCACGGCGGGGCAGAAGGCTACACCTTC. Translating it yields CASHGGAEGYTF.

The DNA of the CDR3 is TGTGCCAGCAGCTCAGGGATAGTCGTAGAGACCCAGTACTTC. It translates to CASSSGIVVETQYF. The rearrangement uses TRBV9 and TRBJ2-5; D is possibly TRBD1 (5 bases). The CDR3 loop spans 14 amino acids. CDR1 is SGDLS, CDR2 YYNGEE, per germline. V shed 4 bases and J shed 4 bases, with 14 bases lying between them.

The gene calls are TRBV11-2 and TRBJ1-4; the D gene is possibly TRBD1 (5 bases). Looked up from germline, CDR1 is SGHAT and CDR2 is FQNNGV. CDR3 length: 16 amino acids. V was pared by 0 bases and J by 7 bases, with 15 bases between. CDR3 protein: CASSLERGRAREKLFF. CDR3 sequence (DNA): TGTGCCAGCAGCTTAGAGCGGGGCAGGGCACGTGAAAAACTGTTTTTT.

CDR3 region: CASSLMSSYNSPLHF. The CDR3 nucleotides are TGTGCCAGCAGCCTAATGAGCTCCTATAATTCACCCCTCCACTTT. This chain uses TRBV3-1 (or the pseudogene TRBV3-2) with TRBJ1-6; no definite D call. Deletions cut 4 bases from V and 0 bases from J, with 7 bases between. The CDR3 consists of 15 residues. Germline assignment: CDR1 LGHDT and CDR2 YNNKEL (reference sequence).

This sequence joins TRBV6-5 and TRBJ2-5, with D possibly TRBD1 on 6 matching bases. V shed 4 bases and J shed 2 bases, with 8 bases lying between them. Germline CDR1 is MNHEY and CDR2 is SVGAGI. The CDR3 spans 13 residues. The CDR3, as DNA: TGTGCCAGCAGTTGGACAGAGCAAGAGACCCAGTACTTC. Its translation: CASSWTEQETQYF.

The chain uses TRBV7-2 and TRBJ2-1; 7 positions agree with TRBD1. The CDR3 covers 13 residues. J gave up 7 bases and V 5 bases, and 5 bases lay outside the gene matches. Germline V gives CDR1 SGHTA, CDR2 FQGNSA. CDR3 DNA sequence: TGTGCCAGCAGCCCAACAGGGGTGAATGAGCAGTTCTTC. Translation: CASSPTGVNEQFF.

The chain recombines TRBV7-3 with TRBJ2-2, with a tentative D call TRBD1 (5 bases). V was pared by 2 bases and J by 8 bases, with 9 bases between. The CDR3 covers 13 residues. Germline CDR1 SGHTA, CDR2 FQGTGA. This CDR3 reads CASSLQGLGELFF. The CDR3 nucleotides are TGTGCCAGCAGCTTACAGGGTCTAGGGGAGCTGTTTTTT.

The V gene is TRBV10-3, the J gene TRBJ1-1; 7 positions agree with TRBD1. This CDR3 is built from 14 residues. Unmatched junction bases numbered 9, after V lost 7 bases and J lost 4 bases. Germline V gene sequence: CDR1 ENHRY, CDR2 SYGVKD. The CDR3 DNA follows: TGTGCCATCACAGGGGGGCAGGGGAGCACTGAAGCTTTCTTT. This translates into CAITGGQGSTEAFF.

In regard to this clone: Other DNA sequences in the sample encode the same CDR3. The rearrangement links TRBV5-6 to TRBJ2-2; TRBD2 agrees at 8 bases. J gave up 8 bases and V 5 bases, and 5 bases lay outside the gene matches. This CDR3 region has 13 residues. Per germline, CDR1 SGHDT and CDR2 YYEEEE. The CDR3 is CASSTGLAGELFF. The DNA of the CDR3 is TGTGCCAGCAGTACCGGACTAGCTGGGGAGCTGTTTTTT.

V is TRBV6-1 and J is TRBJ1-4, with D hard to call. The CDR3 consists of 17 residues. CDR1 is MNHNS and CDR2 is SASEGT in the germline V gene. The V and J ends lost 0 bases and 7 bases respectively, with 18 bases between them. CDR3 sequence reads: CASSEAPGINWGEKLFF. The CDR3 bases are TGTGCCAGCAGTGAAGCACCCGGGATCAACTGGGGTGAAAAACTGTTTTTT.

The CDR3 here is CASSGTGGTQPQHF. CDR3 DNA: TGTGCCAGTTCCGGGACAGGGGGCACTCAGCCCCAGCATTTT. The chain recombines TRBV19 with TRBJ1-5; TRBD1 matches 12 bases. After removal of 8 bases from V and 6 bases from J, the junction contained 5 bases not matched to a gene. Per germline, CDR1 LNHDA and CDR2 SQIVND (reference sequence). The length of the CDR3 is 14 residues.

Points on this clone: The sample carries other DNA sequences with the same CDR3. V and J are TRBV10-3 and TRBJ1-2, with D perhaps TRBD1 (5 bases). Germline V gene sequence: CDR1 ENHRY, CDR2 SYGVKD. V dropped 2 bases and J dropped 1 base, with 5 bases sitting between them. The CDR3 contains 13 residues. Here the CDR3 reads CAISEQGNYGYTF. In DNA, the CDR3 is TGTGCCATCAGTGAGCAGGGTAACTATGGCTACACCTTC.

The V gene is TRBV28, the J gene TRBJ1-5, with D possibly matching TRBD1 (5 bases). Germline assignment: CDR1 MDHEN and CDR2 SYDVKM. This CDR3 comprises 16 residues. Trimming pared 2 bases from V and 4 bases from J, leaving 15 bases between. This chain's CDR3 is CASSLTQGAGNQPQHF. CDR3 DNA sequence: TGTGCCAGCAGTTTAACCCAAGGGGCCGGGAATCAGCCCCAGCATTTT.

The J gene is TRBJ1-2, the V gene TRBV10-3; the match to TRBD1 covers 8 bases. The germline CDR1 and CDR2 sequences are ENHRY and SYGVKD. Trimming at V came to 6 bases and at J to 4 bases, leaving 25 bases not matched to a gene. The CDR3 consists of 20 residues. In DNA form, the CDR3 reads TGTGCCATCAGAGAGGGACAGGATCGATCCCTTAAGGCCACACCCTATGGCTACACCTTC. Translating it yields CAIREGQDRSLKATPYGYTF.

The chain links TRBV6-1 to TRBJ2-1, with D perhaps TRBD1 (5 bases). Trimming stripped 3 bases from V and 10 bases from J, with 10 bases between. Germline lookup yields CDR1 MNHNS and CDR2 SASEGT. This CDR3 has 12 amino acids. CDR3 region: CASSDRVGEQFF. CDR3 in DNA: TGTGCCAGCAGTGACAGGGTTGGGGAGCAGTTCTTC.

The J gene is TRBJ2-7, the V gene TRBV2; TRBD2 aligns across 9 bases. The V gene's germline CDR1 is SNHLY and CDR2 FYNNEI. Trimming took 11 bases from V and 0 from J; bases not matched to a gene: 8. The CDR3 is 14 amino acids. The CDR3 DNA reads as TGTGCCGGGAGGGGGACTAGCAACTCCTACGAGCAGTACTTC. It specifies CAGRGTSNSYEQYF.

This clone has more than one count but fewer than ten. The chain employs TRBV7-9 and TRBJ1-2, with 7 positions matching TRBD1. The germline CDR1 and CDR2 sequences are SEHNR and FQNEAQ (reference sequence). With V trimmed by 5 bases and J by 4 bases, 4 bases remained unmatched. The CDR3 consists of 13 residues. CDR3 coding DNA: TGTGCCAGCAGCAAGGGACAGCTCTATGGCTACACCTTC. Protein sequence: CASSKGQLYGYTF.